A single sample gave rise to the 5 T cell receptor beta chains below, sequenced in a study of OX40 agonist ivuxolimab in advanced cancers. This table comes from immunoSEQ multiplex PCR, and its TCRdb copy is limited to in-frame clones, with some not included. The table includes 80,000 or so clones, about 90% detected once. Sequenced here: CD4+ or CD8+ T cells sorted from blood, sampled in a trial of the OX40 agonist ivuxolimab. The receptor set was obtained from an adult with an advanced solid tumor such as melanoma, head and neck, liver or kidney cancer.

This clone was picked up one time. J is TRBJ1-5 and V is TRBV6-5, with TRBD1 as a possible D gene (5 bases). CDR1 is MNHEY, CDR2 SVGAGI, per germline. There are 13 residues in the CDR3. Deletions cut 4 bases from V and 6 bases from J, with 10 bases between. CDR3 amino acids: CASSSSRAQPQHF. The CDR3 DNA reads TGTGCCAGCAGTTCGAGCAGGGCTCAGCCCCAGCATTTT.

The rearrangement links TRBV6-1 to TRBJ1-6, with D tentatively TRBD1 (5 bases). The CDR3 totals 14 residues. Trimming cost V 2 bases and J 10 bases, with 12 bases left between them. Looked up from germline, CDR1 is MNHNS and CDR2 is SASEGT. CDR3 amino acids: CASSESGFKSPLHF. CDR3 sequence (DNA): TGTGCCAGCAGTGAATCAGGGTTCAAATCACCCCTCCACTTT.

The rearrangement uses TRBV5-4 and TRBJ2-1; 8 bases line up with TRBD2. There are 15 residues in the CDR3. Per the germline V gene, CDR1 is SGHNT and CDR2 is YYREEE (reference sequence). V shed 0 bases and J 6 bases; nucleotides not matched to a gene: 5. CDR3 sequence reads: CASSLVGLAGNEQFF. The DNA of the CDR3 is TGTGCCAGCAGCTTGGTGGGGCTAGCGGGCAATGAGCAGTTCTTC.

The gene calls are TRBV7-2 and TRBJ2-7; D may be TRBD2 (5 bases). The CDR3 totals 15 residues. The V end was cut by 5 bases, the J end by 3 bases, with 17 bases between. CDR1 SGHTA and CDR2 FQGNSA come from the germline V gene. CDR3 sequence reads: CASSPRTGSYYEQYF. The CDR3 nucleotides are TGTGCCAGCAGCCCGCGGACTGGATCATACTACGAGCAGTACTTC.

The V gene is TRBV5-1, the J gene TRBJ1-3; D is unclear. This CDR3 comprises 17 residues. V lost 0 bases and J lost 1, with 14 bases in between. The germline CDR1 and CDR2 sequences are SGHRS and YFSETQ. CDR3 loop: CASSLGPSGGSGNTIYF. The CDR3 DNA reads as TGCGCCAGCAGCTTGGGACCTTCTGGAGGGTCTGGAAACACCATATATTTT.